These 5 T cell receptor beta chains share one sample of origin, sequenced in a study of cytomegalovirus exposure and HLA in healthy donors. Primers included in the PCR were 60 Vbeta and 13 Jbeta primers. Generated by immunoSEQ multiplex PCR, the TCRdb table keeps only in-frame clones and is missing some. The repertoire holds roughly 100,000 clones, with just over 70% as singletons. The sample consisted of PBMCs. The receptor source for this set is a boy aged 5-17 years in good health and CMV-seronegative.

V and J are TRBV11-2 and TRBJ2-1; 10 bases line up with TRBD2. J lost 9 bases, V lost 2 bases, and 7 bases had no gene match. CDR1 and CDR2 from the germline V gene are SGHAT and FQNNGV. This CDR3 contains 15 residues. The CDR3 DNA reads TGTGCCAGCAGCTTACCTAGCGGGAGTTCGGGTGAGCAGTTCTTC. As protein: CASSLPSGSSGEQFF.

The chain employs TRBV7-3 and TRBJ2-5; 8 positions agree with TRBD2. This CDR3 is 14 amino acids long. Germline CDR1 and CDR2: SGHTA and FQGTGA. V lost 5 bases and J lost 4; bases outside the gene matches: 6. The CDR3 DNA reads as TGTGCCAGCAGCCCCGGAAGCGGGAGAGAGACCCAGTACTTC. This encodes CASSPGSGRETQYF. Supplemented by reference TRBV7-3 and TRBJ2-5, the full variable domain reads GAGVSQTPSNKVTEKGKYVELRCDPISGHTALYWYRQSLGQGPEFLIYFQGTGAADDSGLPNDRFFAVRPEGSVSTLKIQRTERGDSAVYLCASSPGSGRETQYFGPGTRLLVL.

The rearrangement uses TRBV7-2 and TRBJ1-5, with D perhaps TRBD1 (5 bases). The CDR3 totals 15 residues. Germline values: CDR1 SGHTA, CDR2 FQGNSA. Trimming shortened V by 8 bases and J by 0 bases, and 14 bases separated the two germline ends. CDR3 nucleotides: TGTGCCAGCCAAAGGGGAGGAGATAGCAATCAGCCCCAGCATTTT. Translated, it gives CASQRGGDSNQPQHF.

This chain connects TRBV11-2 to TRBJ2-5; TRBD1 might be the D (6 bases). The length of the CDR3 is 14 residues. V was pared by 3 bases and J by 2 bases, with 10 bases between. CDR1 and CDR2 from the germline V gene are SGHAT and FQNNGV. In DNA, the CDR3 is TGTGCCAGCAGCTTTTCACAGGGTCAAGAGACCCAGTACTTC. The encoded protein is CASSFSQGQETQYF.

The chain joins TRBV7-2 to TRBJ1-4; no firm D call. V lost 2 bases to trimming and J lost 7 bases, with 11 bases between them. CDR1 and CDR2 (germline): SGHTA, FQGNSA. This CDR3 is built from 14 residues. The CDR3: CASSLRSGGEKLFF. CDR3 DNA sequence: TGTGCCAGCAGCTTAAGGTCGGGAGGTGAAAAACTGTTTTTT.